The present T cell receptor beta chain was sequenced within a study of glioma-infiltrating T cells after dendritic cell vaccination. Sequencing was performed with immunoSEQ multiplex PCR; in TCRdb, only in-frame clones are kept and a portion is missing. The table has around 90,000 clones, around 80% seen once; the top ten hold about 6.5%. The germline V gene encodes CDR1 LNHDA and CDR2 SQIVND (reference sequence). V trimming: 5 bases; J trimming: 8 bases; junction bases outside the gene matches: 17. This CDR3 is built from 16 residues. The receptor comes from a human donor with glioblastoma. The sequencing here drew on blood, taken before dendritic cell vaccination. This sequence joins TRBV19 and TRBJ1-1, with TRBD1 identical over 7 bases. In DNA form, the CDR3 reads TGTGCCAGTAGTTTTCGACAGGGCGCAATTCCGCGAGAAGCTTTCTTT. Translated, it gives CASSFRQGAIPREAFF.